The 9 T cell receptor beta chains reported below all come from one sample, sequenced in a study of cytomegalovirus exposure and HLA in healthy donors (TCRdb year 2017). Preparation of the library involved the immunoSEQ multiplex PCR assay. For the multiplex PCR, a mixture combining 60 forward primers for TCR Vbeta segments and 13 reverse primers for TCR Jbeta segments was used. Sourced from immuneACCESS, this table was stored by TCRdb with only in-frame sequences that have V and J called. A share of the clones is absent; for the studies checked, an unresolved V gene accounts for under half, and the remainder has no known explanation. The sample records under 150,000 clones, roughly 83% of which are singletons. The ten largest clones take up roughly 1.2% of the sample. The sequenced sample was PBMCs. The receptors here all came from a girl aged 2-10 years in good health and CMV-seronegative.

The chain links TRBV7-2 to TRBJ2-7; TRBD2 agrees at 8 bases. V trimming: 0 bases; J trimming: 2 bases; junction bases outside the gene matches: 6. This CDR3 spans 16 amino acids. In germline, CDR1 is SGHTA, CDR2 FQGNSA. The DNA for the CDR3 is TGTGCCAGCAGCTTAGCGGTGAGCGGGGGCGCCTACGAGCAGTACTTC. Translation gives CASSLAVSGGAYEQYF.

V and J are TRBV4-2 and TRBJ2-7; weak D call: TRBD2 (6 bases). The CDR3 has 16 amino acids. Trimming left V 0 bases short and J 2 bases short, with 14 bases between. Germline-derived CDR1 and CDR2 are LGHNA and YNFKEQ. The DNA of the CDR3 is TGTGCCAGCAGCCAAGATGGACCGGGAGCTGCCTACGAGCAGTACTTC. Protein: CASSQDGPGAAYEQYF.

The chain links TRBV4-3 to TRBJ2-7, with 8 positions matching TRBD2. The V segment lost 5 bases and the J segment 2 bases; nucleotides outside the gene matches: 8. Germline loops: CDR1 LGHNA, CDR2 YSLEER. There are 15 residues in the CDR3. This CDR3 reads CASSSLPGGAYEQYF. In DNA form, the CDR3 reads TGCGCCAGCAGCTCACTACCCGGGGGGGCCTACGAGCAGTACTTC.

The chain combines TRBV29-1 with TRBJ2-3; the D is unclear. CDR3 length equals 14 residues. The V gene lost 4 bases and the J gene lost 0 bases, with 11 bases spanning the gap. Germline CDR1 reads SQVTM; CDR2 reads ANQGSEA. The CDR3 region is CSVGVSTSTDTQYF. The CDR3 nucleotides are TGCAGCGTTGGCGTATCTACTAGCACAGATACGCAGTATTTT.

Only a few counts were recorded for this clone. The CDR3 protein is CASSLFSGGDNEQFF. CDR3 sequence (DNA): TGTGCCAGCAGCTTGTTCTCCGGGGGGGACAATGAGCAGTTCTTC. V usage is TRBV5-6 and J usage is TRBJ2-1, with 8 positions matching TRBD2. The J segment lost 5 bases and the V segment lost 1 base, leaving 5 bases of the junction unmatched. Germline-derived CDR1 and CDR2 are SGHDT and YYEEEE. CDR3 length: 15 amino acids.

The chain carries TRBV30 and TRBJ1-1; D is possibly TRBD1 (5 bases). The V gene lost 1 base and the J gene lost 1 base, with 10 bases spanning the gap. The CDR3 totals 14 residues. Germline lookup yields CDR1 GTSNPN and CDR2 SVGIG (reference sequence). DNA for the CDR3: TGTGCCTGGAGTGGCTCCAGGGCGAACACTGAAGCTTTCTTT. This translates into CAWSGSRANTEAFF.

This clone has a single count. CDR3 sequence: CASSLTGEGGNQPQHF. The CDR3 DNA reads TGTGCCAGCAGCCTTACAGGGGAAGGAGGCAATCAGCCCCAGCATTTT. This chain joins TRBV5-6 and TRBJ1-5; 7 bases fit TRBD1. V lost 4 bases to trimming and J lost 2 bases; unmatched junction nucleotides: 9. CDR1 is SGHDT and CDR2 is YYEEEE in the germline V gene. The CDR3 loop spans 16 amino acids.

This chain uses TRBV5-1 with TRBJ2-5; D unclear. The CDR3 loop spans 13 amino acids. Trimming took off 0 bases at V and 1 base at J, with 4 bases between the two ends. Germline V lookup: CDR1 SGHRS, CDR2 YFSETQ. CDR3 coding DNA: TGCGCCAGCAGCTTGGACTCCCAAGAGACCCAGTACTTC. It codes for CASSLDSQETQYF. Based on the CDR3 plus reference TRBV5-1 and TRBJ2-5, the full variable domain is KAGVTQTPRYLIKTRGQQVTLSCSPISGHRSVSWYQQTPGQGLQFLFEYFSETQRNKGNFPGRFSGRQFSNSRSEMNVSTLELGDSALYLCASSLDSQETQYFGPGTRLLVL.

The genes are TRBV18 and TRBJ1-2; D uncertain. The CDR3 has 15 amino acids. Germline values: CDR1 KGHSH, CDR2 LQKENI. V was cut by 6 bases and J by 2 bases, with 16 bases left in between. The DNA for the CDR3 is TGTGCCAGCTCCCGAGAAGCAGGAGGGAACTATGGCTACACCTTC. The encoded protein is CASSREAGGNYGYTF.